This T cell receptor beta chain was obtained from a study of T cells in Graves' hyperthyroidism and ophthalmopathy. Newly diagnosed hyperthyroidism, duration under 2 months, in patients aged 18 to 65. Fresh 10 ml peripheral blood yielded PBMCs. Amplification of TCR beta CDR3 regions used RNA as the template. Using the HTBI primer set, a first-round RT-PCR was run on the TCR CDR3. TCRdb fed the multiplex PCR reads into MiXCR, producing one record per CDR3 protein. This table holds around 350,000 distinct CDR3 sequences, 15% to 17% found once. Regarding the study as a whole: Model output signaled ophthalmopathy a median around 6.9 months ahead of onset. Blood shared most expanded thyroid clonotypes above 0.001.

The V and J ends lost 8 bases and 3 bases, in that order; junction bases with no gene match: 4. The CDR3 is 14 amino acids. The germline V gene encodes CDR1 LNHDA and CDR2 SQIVND (reference sequence). This clonotype was observed a few times. The antigen is undetermined. The TCR originated in a woman between 18 and 30 years old with Graves' hyperthyroidism that later progressed to Graves' ophthalmopathy. Material for sequencing was blood. The chain carries TRBV19 and TRBJ2-1, with 10 bases that match TRBD2. The CDR3 DNA is TGTGCCAGTCGACTAGCGGGTTACTACAATGAGCAGTTCTTC. Amino acid sequence: CASRLAGYYNEQFF.